A single sample gave rise to the 12 T cell receptor beta chains below, sequenced in a study of CD8 T cells in Susac syndrome. Random hexamers were used to reverse transcribe 0.5 to 1 ug of RNA. TCRdb fed the immunoSEQ multiplex PCR reads into MiXCR, producing one record per CDR3 protein. The profile shows some 250,000 distinct CDR3 sequences, 90% to 97% of them singletons. Sequencing input: CD4+ T cells from PBMCs. The receptors come from a human donor with Susac syndrome.

This clonotype was seen only once. This chain uses TRBV5-4 with TRBJ2-5; D remains unclear. Trimming left V 4 bases short and J 4 bases short, with 14 bases between. CDR3 length: 14 residues. Per germline, CDR1 SGHNT and CDR2 YYREEE (reference sequence). For the CDR3, the DNA is TGTGCCAGCAGCCCCGACGCGAGAGGAGAGACCCAGTACTTC. It codes for CASSPDARGETQYF.

The CDR3 DNA is TGTGCCAGCAGCTTTGGGGGACAACTTTACGAGCAGTACTTC. Translation gives CASSFGGQLYEQYF. The chain joins TRBV7-2 to TRBJ2-7; D is perhaps TRBD1 (6 bases). V shed 3 bases and J shed 4 bases, with 13 bases lying between them. Germline CDR1 SGHTA, CDR2 FQGNSA. This CDR3 is built from 14 residues.

The chain has TRBV6-2 or TRBV6-3 and TRBJ1-3; possibly TRBD1 for D (5 bases). V was shortened by 6 bases and J by 9 bases, with 12 bases between the two germline ends. Germline V gene sequence: CDR1 MNHEY, CDR2 SVGEGT. This CDR3 contains 12 residues. The CDR3, as DNA: TGTGCCAGCAGCCCCGGACATGTCACCATATATTTT. Protein: CASSPGHVTIYF.

Only one count was recorded for this clonotype. The V gene is TRBV29-1, the J gene TRBJ1-1; TRBD1 matches at 9 bases. The germline CDR1 and CDR2 sequences are SQVTM and ANQGSEA. V shed 5 bases, J shed 3 bases, and the junction held 19 bases outside the gene matches. The CDR3 runs 18 residues. The CDR3 region has the DNA TGCAGCGTTCCTGGAGGGGACAGGGCAAGACGATGGGACACTGAAGCTTTCTTT. Amino acids: CSVPGGDRARRWDTEAFF.

The chain combines TRBV30 with TRBJ2-5, with D perhaps matching TRBD1 (6 bases). Per the germline V gene, CDR1 is GTSNPN and CDR2 is SVGIG (reference sequence). Trimming stripped 0 bases from V and 13 bases from J, with 18 bases between. The CDR3 spans 13 residues. The CDR3 loop is CAWSVQGDWSGYF. The CDR3 region has the DNA TGTGCCTGGAGTGTACAGGGCGATTGGAGCGGGTACTTC.

This chain links TRBV9 with TRBJ2-1; 10 nucleotides align to TRBD2. CDR3 length equals 15 residues. Germline V CDR1 and CDR2: SGDLS, YYNGEE. V was clipped by 2 bases and J by 3 bases; unmatched bases: 2. This CDR3 is CASSVGTSVYNEQFF. CDR3 sequence (DNA): TGTGCCAGCAGCGTTGGGACTAGCGTCTACAATGAGCAGTTCTTC.

The J gene is TRBJ1-1, the V gene TRBV29-1; no reliable D call. V was trimmed by 7 bases and J by 0 bases, leaving 12 bases between them. The CDR3 has 13 amino acids. Germline CDR1 SQVTM, CDR2 ANQGSEA. The DNA for the CDR3 is TGCAGCGCCACGACATACCTGAACACTGAAGCTTTCTTT. Protein: CSATTYLNTEAFF.

This rearrangement joins TRBV29-1 to TRBJ2-2, with TRBD1 as a possible D gene (6 bases). The germline gives CDR1 SQVTM, CDR2 ANQGSEA. CDR3 size: 15 residues. The V end lost 1 base, the J end lost 4 bases, and 13 bases lay between the germline ends. CDR3 sequence (DNA): TGCAGCGTTGAAGGAGGGGGATCGGTCACCGGGGAGCTGTTTTTT. This translates into CSVEGGGSVTGELFF.

The chain joins TRBV4-2 to TRBJ2-6, with D hard to call. Germline V gives CDR1 LGHNA, CDR2 YNFKEQ. The ends were cut back, 4 bases at V and 1 base at J, with 20 bases in the middle. The CDR3 runs 19 residues. The DNA for the CDR3 is TGTGCCAGCAGCCGAGCTGGGTCCCGCCCCCAATCTGGGGCCAACGTCCTGACTTTC. Residues: CASSRAGSRPQSGANVLTF.

V usage is TRBV20-1 and J usage is TRBJ2-3, with 9 bases lining up with TRBD2. CDR3 size: 15 residues. CDR1 and CDR2 (germline): DFQATT, SNEGSKA (reference sequence). The junction had 2 bases not matched to a gene; V was cut back by 1 base and J by 0 bases. This chain's CDR3 is CSARVAGVSTDTQYF. CDR3 DNA sequence: TGCAGTGCTAGAGTAGCGGGAGTTAGCACAGATACGCAGTATTTT.

The CDR3 reads CASSPMGAGYEQYF. The CDR3 nucleotides read TGTGCCAGCAGCCCCATGGGGGCTGGTTACGAGCAGTACTTC. This chain connects TRBV12-3 or TRBV12-4 to TRBJ2-7, with a tentative D call TRBD1 (6 bases). The CDR3 is made up of 14 amino acids. V shed 6 bases and J shed 4 bases, with 16 bases lying between them.

This rearrangement joins TRBV2 to TRBJ2-4; D is unclear. The CDR3 totals 11 residues. Germline loops: CDR1 SNHLY, CDR2 FYNNEI. The CDR3 protein is CSVIEANIQYF. As DNA, the CDR3 is TGTTCCGTAATCGAGGCAAACATTCAGTACTTC.